The 14 T cell receptor beta chains listed next were all sequenced from one sample in a study of naive and memory T cell subsets. Both TRBC1 and TRBC2 were covered by a beta constant-region primer of two equimolar oligonucleotides. Ligated cDNA was amplified by four rounds of PCR with nested alpha and beta constant-region primers and SP2. TCRdb fed the UMI-ligation and nested PCR reads into MiXCR, producing one record per CDR3 protein. The sample lists 95,000 to 150,000 distinct CDR3 sequences, about 36% occurring once. The sequenced material came from central memory CD4+ T cells from blood. The receptors shown here come from a human donor in good health.

This clonotype has more than one count but fewer than ten. The rearrangement uses TRBV7-9 and TRBJ1-6; D not resolved. The V end was cut by 6 bases, the J end by 11 bases, with 23 bases between. The V gene's germline CDR1 is SEHNR and CDR2 FQNEAQ (reference sequence). The CDR3 has 16 residues. DNA of the CDR3: TGTGCCAGCAGTTCGGACCTGGCGGAGATCGGCACACCCCTCCACTTT. It translates to CASSSDLAEIGTPLHF.

This clonotype appeared a single time. The DNA of the CDR3 is TGCGCCAGCAGCCAAGATTCGGCCGCGGTGGAGACCCAGTACTTC. Amino acid sequence: CASSQDSAAVETQYF. The chain is built from TRBV4-1 and TRBJ2-5, with no clear D. The V and J ends lost 0 bases and 5 bases respectively, with 13 bases between them. This CDR3 spans 15 amino acids. Germline V CDR1 and CDR2: MGHRA, YSYEKL.

This clonotype was picked up a small number of times. The V gene is TRBV14, the J gene TRBJ1-6; D gene ambiguous. V lost 8 bases and J 7 bases, leaving 12 bases between the germline ends. Germline CDR1 and CDR2: SGHDN and FVKESK. The CDR3 covers 13 residues. The chain's CDR3 is CASGPGQNSPLHF. In nucleotides, the CDR3 is TGTGCCAGCGGGCCCGGGCAAAATTCACCCCTCCACTTT.

This clonotype was counted a few times. The genes are TRBV28 and TRBJ2-7; 8 positions agree with TRBD2. The CDR3 covers 15 residues. The V gene's germline CDR1 is MDHEN and CDR2 SYDVKM. V shed 3 bases, J shed 3 bases, and the junction held 7 bases outside the gene matches. The CDR3 DNA follows: TGTGCCAGCAGTTTCTCCAGCGGGAGATACTACGAGCAGTACTTC. The encoded protein is CASSFSSGRYYEQYF.

The J gene is TRBJ2-1, the V gene TRBV4-1; D may correspond to TRBD1 or TRBD2 (5 bases each). The V and J ends lost 0 bases and 9 bases respectively, with 18 bases between them. The CDR3 extends over 16 amino acids. The germline gives CDR1 MGHRA, CDR2 YSYEKL. The CDR3 nucleotides read TGCGCCAGCAGCCAAGACCGGGGCGCAATGGCCTTTGAGCAGTTCTTC. Residues: CASSQDRGAMAFEQFF.

This chain connects TRBV18 to TRBJ2-3; D possibly corresponds to TRBD1 (5 bases). The V gene lost 7 bases and the J gene lost 2 bases, with 16 bases spanning the gap. The germline gives CDR1 KGHSH, CDR2 LQKENI. CDR3 length: 15 residues. In DNA form, the CDR3 reads TGTGCCAGCTGTCACCAAAAGGGGAACACAGATACGCAGTATTTT. As protein: CASCHQKGNTDTQYF.

This sequence joins TRBV20-1 and TRBJ2-2; a possible D gene is TRBD1 (6 bases). V lost 5 bases, J lost 0 bases, and 10 bases lay in between. CDR1 and CDR2 from the germline V gene are DFQATT and SNEGSKA (reference sequence). The CDR3 is made up of 14 amino acids. The CDR3: CSADRFANTGELFF. The CDR3 region has the DNA TGCAGTGCTGACAGGTTCGCGAACACCGGGGAGCTGTTTTTT.

The chain is built from TRBV7-2 and TRBJ1-5, with 10 bases that match TRBD1. CDR1 and CDR2 from the germline V gene are SGHTA and FQGNSA. The CDR3 totals 15 residues. J was trimmed by 3 bases and V by 7 bases; bases with no gene match: 6. In DNA, the CDR3 is TGTGCCAGCACCACGACAGGGGGCTCCAATCAGCCCCAGCATTTT. This encodes CASTTTGGSNQPQHF.

The chain is built from TRBV10-3 and TRBJ2-1, with a possible D match to TRBD1 (6 bases). The V and J ends lost 2 bases and 8 bases respectively, with 16 bases between them. The CDR3 runs to 15 residues. CDR1 is ENHRY and CDR2 is SYGVKD in the germline V gene. CDR3 amino acids: CAISEGQTGRYEQFF. CDR3 sequence (DNA): TGTGCCATCAGTGAGGGACAGACAGGTCGGTATGAGCAGTTCTTC.

The table lists this clonotype with a few counts. The genes are TRBV6-1 and TRBJ2-7; 7 bases map to TRBD1. There are 14 residues in the CDR3. J lost 2 bases, V lost 0 bases, and 1 base had no gene match. Germline V lookup: CDR1 MNHNS, CDR2 SASEGT. CDR3 in DNA: TGTGCCAGCAGTGAAGCGGGACAGACCTACGAGCAGTACTTC. Residues: CASSEAGQTYEQYF.

This sequence joins TRBV29-1 and TRBJ2-7; 8 nucleotides align to TRBD2. The germline gives CDR1 SQVTM, CDR2 ANQGSEA. Losses at the gene ends were 4 bases for V and 6 bases for J; bases not matched to a gene: 8. This CDR3 is 13 amino acids long. The CDR3 spells CSVAGWTSFEQYF. The CDR3 DNA reads as TGCAGCGTTGCGGGGTGGACTAGCTTCGAGCAGTACTTC.

In its sample, this clonotype was seen once. The rearrangement uses TRBV30 and TRBJ2-7, with 8 positions matching TRBD1. Trimming at V came to 1 base and at J to 2 bases, leaving 4 bases not matched to a gene. Germline CDR1 and CDR2: GTSNPN and SVGIG (reference sequence). The CDR3 is 14 residues long. This CDR3 reads CAWSGDRPPYEQYF. The CDR3 nucleotides are TGTGCCTGGAGTGGGGACAGGCCCCCCTACGAGCAGTACTTC.

This clonotype has just a few counts. The gene calls are TRBV12-3 or TRBV12-4 and TRBJ2-7; the D call may be TRBD1 or TRBD2 (6 bases each). V lost 1 base and J 6 bases, leaving 10 bases between the germline ends. The CDR3 extends over 13 amino acids. The CDR3 reads CASSLVSGAEQYF. Written as DNA, the CDR3 is TGTGCCAGCAGTTTAGTTTCGGGGGCCGAGCAGTACTTC.

The chain links TRBV2 to TRBJ1-1; 8 bases map to TRBD1. J was trimmed by 1 base and V by 0 bases; bases with no gene match: 1. This CDR3 is built from 15 residues. Germline loops: CDR1 SNHLY, CDR2 FYNNEI. CDR3 coding DNA: TGTGCCAGCAGTGAAGCCAGGGGGCGGAACACTGAAGCTTTCTTT. It is translated as CASSEARGRNTEAFF.